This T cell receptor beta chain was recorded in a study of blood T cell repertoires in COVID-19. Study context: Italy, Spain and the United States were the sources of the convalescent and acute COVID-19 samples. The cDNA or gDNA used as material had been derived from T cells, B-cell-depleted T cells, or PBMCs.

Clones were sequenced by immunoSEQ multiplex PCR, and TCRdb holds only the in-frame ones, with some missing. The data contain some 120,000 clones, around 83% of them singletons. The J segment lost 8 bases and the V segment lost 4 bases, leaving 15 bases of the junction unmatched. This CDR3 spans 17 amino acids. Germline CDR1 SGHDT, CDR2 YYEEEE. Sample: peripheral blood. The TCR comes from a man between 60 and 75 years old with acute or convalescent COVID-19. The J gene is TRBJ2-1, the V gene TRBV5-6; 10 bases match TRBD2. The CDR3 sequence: CASSLLSASGSSDEQFF. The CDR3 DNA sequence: TGTGCCAGCAGCCTACTGAGCGCTAGCGGGAGTAGCGATGAGCAGTTCTTC.